This entry describes one T cell receptor (beta chain). Its specificity is not known. The data originate from a study of vaccination effects on CD4 cells after COVID-19. The CDR3 totals 16 residues. Trimming removed 1 base at V and 0 bases at J, with 10 bases between. Looked up from germline, CDR1 is SGDLS and CDR2 is YYNGEE. Before sequencing, viral peptide pools were used by the ViraFEST assay to expand antigen-specific CD4+ T cells. The culture ran for 10 days before CD4+ T cells were isolated. Vaccinated participants had no history of SARS-CoV-2 infection and tested negative for nucleocapsid antibodies. After two million PBMC were placed in each well, they were cultured with roughly 10 IU/ml IL-2 and approximately 10 ug/ml peptides. Cultures got half-medium changes with IL-2 on days 3 and 7. Sequenced by immunoSEQ multiplex PCR; TCRdb stores in-frame clones only, minus some. Here the sample spans under 55,000 clones, 79% being singletons.

The receptor's source is a human donor who received a COVID-19 vaccine. Sequenced here: CD4+ T cells from PBMCs cultured with HCoV-OC43 spike peptides, sampled before COVID-19 vaccination. Sample subset: HCoV-OC43 spike overlapping peptide pool stimulation. V usage is TRBV9 and J usage is TRBJ2-2; no firm D call. CDR3 DNA: TGTGCCAGCAGCGTACTAGACGACGCGAACACCGGGGAGCTGTTTTTT. Protein: CASSVLDDANTGELFF. The full variable domain, its missing parts supplied by reference TRBV9 and TRBJ2-2, is DSGVTQTPKHLITATGQRVTLRCSPRSGDLSVYWYQQSLDQGLQFLIQYYNGEERAKGNILERFSAQQFPDLHSELNLSSLELGDSALYFCASSVLDDANTGELFFGEGSRLTVL.